This paragraph covers one T cell receptor beta chain sequence. The source of the sample is a study of blood T cell repertoires in COVID-19. Overall study: COVID-19 samples collected from the United States, Italy and Spain covered acute and convalescent phases. PBMCs, B-cell-depleted T cells, or T cells provided the cDNA or gDNA that made up the material.

Original processing notes: The authors estimated nucleated cell counts from reference gene primer amplification. Here immunoSEQ multiplex PCR was the method, and the copy in TCRdb shows in-frame clones only, minus some. D and trimming were read from the DNA, whereas the V and J calls and clone size are those reported in that table. The table has under 100,000 clones, roughly 80% seen once. Germline V gene data show CDR1 as SGHNT and CDR2 as YYREEE (reference sequence). The CDR3 sequence is 15 residues long. Trimming removed 0 bases at V and 7 bases at J, with 13 bases between. This chain uses TRBV5-4 with TRBJ1-4; D is ambiguous. This sequence was found in a man older than 75 with active or convalescent COVID-19. The sequenced material came from peripheral blood. CDR3 region: CASSLDGGSAEKLFF. Written as DNA, the CDR3 is TGTGCCAGCAGCTTGGATGGAGGGTCGGCTGAAAAACTGTTTTTT.